These 32 T cell receptor beta chains were all obtained from the same sample, sequenced in a study of OX40 agonist ivuxolimab in advanced cancers. Here immunoSEQ multiplex PCR was the method, and the copy in TCRdb shows in-frame clones only, minus some. The sample has 65,000 to 75,000 clones, around 90% seen once. The starting material was CD4+ or CD8+ T cells sorted from blood, obtained in a trial of the OX40 agonist ivuxolimab. The receptor set was obtained from an adult with an advanced solid tumor such as melanoma, head and neck, liver or kidney cancer.

The J gene is TRBJ1-4, the V gene TRBV6-1, with TRBD1 matching 10 bases. Germline values: CDR1 MNHNS, CDR2 SASEGT. V lost 4 bases to trimming and J lost 4 bases; unmatched junction nucleotides: 3. The CDR3 is 15 residues long. CDR3 residues: CASSARTGGNEKLFF. The CDR3, as DNA: TGTGCCAGCAGTGCCCGGACAGGGGGTAATGAAAAACTGTTTTTT.

The chain joins TRBV2 to TRBJ2-5; D might be TRBD1 (5 bases). Germline V CDR1 and CDR2: SNHLY, FYNNEI. CDR3 length: 12 amino acids. The V end was cut by 5 bases, the J end by 5 bases, with 9 bases between. The CDR3 DNA reads TGTGCCAGCAGTCCAGGGCGGGAGACCCAGTACTTC. It yields the protein CASSPGRETQYF.

The chain has TRBV11-2 and TRBJ2-4; 8 bases line up with TRBD1. Looked up from germline, CDR1 is SGHAT and CDR2 is FQNNGV. Trimming cost V 4 bases and J 1 base; bases outside gene matches: 0. The CDR3 loop spans 14 amino acids. Here the CDR3 reads CASSWTGAKNIQYF. Here the CDR3 DNA reads TGTGCCAGCAGCTGGACAGGGGCCAAAAACATTCAGTACTTC.

The chain has TRBV7-2 and TRBJ1-5; no firm D call. V was trimmed by 6 bases and J by 2 bases, leaving 11 bases between them. The CDR3 is 14 amino acids. The germline V gene has CDR1 SGHTA and CDR2 FQGNSA. CDR3 nucleotide sequence: TGTGCCAGCAGTCCGACAAGGGGCAATCAGCCCCAGCATTTT. This sequence encodes CASSPTRGNQPQHF.

This sequence joins TRBV29-1 and TRBJ1-1; TRBD1 matches at 7 bases. The CDR3 sequence is 13 residues long. Germline CDR1 is SQVTM and CDR2 is ANQGSEA. The junction had 5 bases not matched to a gene; V was cut back by 7 bases and J by 0 bases. DNA of the CDR3: TGCAGCGCGGTGGGACAGATGAACACTGAAGCTTTCTTT. Protein sequence: CSAVGQMNTEAFF.

V and J are TRBV30 and TRBJ1-2, with 8 bases aligning to TRBD1. Germline assignment: CDR1 GTSNPN and CDR2 SVGIG (reference sequence). The junction had 10 bases not matched to a gene; V was cut back by 3 bases and J by 4 bases. The CDR3 is 15 amino acids. The CDR3 bases are TGTGCCTGGAGGCCAGGGGGCGCGGGCCTCTATGGCTACACCTTC. Translating it yields CAWRPGGAGLYGYTF.

The V and J genes are TRBV2 and TRBJ2-7, with a tentative D call TRBD1 (6 bases). Germline V gene data show CDR1 as SNHLY and CDR2 as FYNNEI. The CDR3 consists of 15 residues. Trimming took 5 bases from V and 2 from J, leaving 16 bases between them. This CDR3 reads CASSHPGTLAYEQYF. CDR3 sequence (DNA): TGTGCCAGCAGTCACCCCGGGACACTTGCCTACGAGCAGTACTTC.

The rearrangement uses TRBV7-6 and TRBJ2-5, with D perhaps TRBD1 (5 bases). In germline, CDR1 is SGHVS, CDR2 FNYEAQ. CDR3 length: 15 amino acids. V lost 5 bases, J lost 2 bases, and 15 bases lay in between. This chain's CDR3 is CASSPRGRVQETQYF. For the CDR3, the DNA is TGTGCCAGCAGCCCTAGGGGTCGGGTACAAGAGACCCAGTACTTC.

The rearrangement uses TRBV19 and TRBJ2-4; the D gene could be TRBD1 or TRBD2 (5 bases each). V lost 5 bases and J lost 7, with 15 bases in between. This CDR3 has 14 residues. Germline assignment: CDR1 LNHDA and CDR2 SQIVND (reference sequence). CDR3 residues: CASSQDSWGNIQYF. In nucleotides, the CDR3 is TGTGCCAGTAGTCAAGACTCTTGGGGGAACATTCAGTACTTC. The whole variable domain, remainder taken from reference TRBV19 and TRBJ2-4, is DGGITQSPKYLFRKEGQNVTLSCEQNLNHDAMYWYRQDPGQGLRLIYYSQIVNDFQKGDIAEGYSVSREKKESFPLTVTSAQKNPTAFYLCASSQDSWGNIQYFGAGTRLSVL.

The chain employs TRBV5-1 and TRBJ1-2, with 9 bases identical to TRBD1. The CDR3 contains 14 residues. Germline V CDR1 and CDR2: SGHRS, YFSETQ. After removal of 4 bases from V and 6 bases from J, the junction contained 7 bases not matched to a gene. CDR3 amino acids: CASSPGDRADGYTF. The CDR3 nucleotides read TGCGCCAGCAGCCCGGGGGACAGGGCGGATGGCTACACCTTC.

The chain uses TRBV6-1 and TRBJ1-6, with D perhaps matching TRBD1 (6 bases). Trimming shortened V by 7 bases and J by 4 bases, and 14 bases separated the two germline ends. The CDR3 is made up of 15 amino acids. Germline V CDR1 and CDR2: MNHNS, SASEGT. Here the CDR3 DNA reads TGTGCCAGCACCTTATCGAGGGGGTATAATTCACCCCTCCACTTT. Translation: CASTLSRGYNSPLHF.

This chain connects TRBV2 to TRBJ1-5; D may be TRBD1 (5 bases). Germline lookup yields CDR1 SNHLY and CDR2 FYNNEI. The length of the CDR3 is 14 residues. Trimming took 7 bases from V and 3 from J, leaving 13 bases between them. DNA of the CDR3: TGTGCCAGCAATTCGGGACTTCCCAATCAGCCCCAGCATTTT. Protein: CASNSGLPNQPQHF.

The J gene is TRBJ1-4, the V gene TRBV4-1; TRBD1 matches at 11 bases. Trimming cost V 4 bases and J 5 bases; bases outside gene matches: 9. The CDR3 consists of 17 residues. From germline, CDR1 is MGHRA and CDR2 YSYEKL. The CDR3 coding sequence is TGCGCCAGCAGCCCCGGGACAGGGGGGACGATGAATGAAAAACTGTTTTTT. Translation gives CASSPGTGGTMNEKLFF.

The rearrangement joins TRBV2 to TRBJ2-7; D is undetermined. Trimming cost V 6 bases and J 6 bases, with 18 bases left between them. The CDR3 length is 14 residues. Germline V gene lookup returns CDR1 SNHLY and CDR2 FYNNEI. CDR3 protein: CASSRSGLTSEQYF. CDR3 nucleotide sequence: TGTGCCAGCAGCCGGTCGGGTCTCACCTCCGAGCAGTACTTC.

The rearrangement links TRBV15 to TRBJ1-6, with D possibly TRBD1 on 5 matching bases. The CDR3 has 18 residues. V was clipped by 8 bases and J by 6 bases, with 26 bases between them. The germline V gene has CDR1 LNHNV and CDR2 YYDKDF (reference sequence). CDR3 sequence: CATSRQTLPFSINSPLHF. Written as DNA, the CDR3 is TGTGCCACCTCTAGACAGACTCTGCCTTTTTCGATTAATTCACCCCTCCACTTT.

The rearrangement links TRBV2 to TRBJ2-3; D may correspond to TRBD1 or TRBD2 (5 bases each). Germline CDR1 SNHLY, CDR2 FYNNEI. V was pared by 8 bases and J by 4 bases, with 22 bases between. The CDR3 length is 16 residues. CDR3 sequence: CASESPGAWISDTQYF. The DNA for the CDR3 is TGTGCCAGCGAATCCCCCGGGGCCTGGATCTCAGATACGCAGTATTTT.

The CDR3 is CASSLEGTDTQYF. The CDR3 DNA follows: TGTGCCAGCAGCTTGGAAGGTACAGATACGCAGTATTTT. The chain carries TRBV5-4 and TRBJ2-3; the D is unclear. Germline V gene lookup returns CDR1 SGHNT and CDR2 YYREEE (reference sequence). The CDR3 has 13 residues. Deletions cut 0 bases from V and 3 bases from J, with 5 bases between.

The chain links TRBV19 to TRBJ2-7; 9 positions match TRBD1. With V trimmed by 5 bases and J by 3 bases, 8 bases remained unmatched. The length of the CDR3 is 15 residues. Germline-derived CDR1 and CDR2 are LNHDA and SQIVND (reference sequence). Written as DNA, the CDR3 is TGTGCCAGTAGTGCCTCCGGGACAGGGAACTACGAGCAGTACTTC. Encoded protein: CASSASGTGNYEQYF.

The chain links TRBV15 to TRBJ1-1, with D possibly matching TRBD1 (6 bases). From germline, CDR1 is LNHNV and CDR2 YYDKDF (reference sequence). This CDR3 has 12 amino acids. Deletions cut 0 bases from V and 11 bases from J, with 10 bases between. The CDR3 region has the DNA TGTGCCACCAGCAGAGATGGGGGCGCGGCTTTCTTT. Amino acids: CATSRDGGAAFF.

The V call is TRBV5-1, the J call TRBJ2-1; 10 bases map to TRBD1. The V gene end was trimmed by 4 bases and the J gene end by 0 bases; junction bases not matched to a gene: 7. Germline V CDR1 and CDR2: SGHRS, YFSETQ. The CDR3 runs 17 residues. This CDR3 is CASSPRDRGLSYNEQFF. The CDR3 DNA reads as TGCGCCAGCAGCCCCCGGGACAGGGGCCTCTCCTACAATGAGCAGTTCTTC.

The CDR3 nucleotides are TGTGCCAGCAGTTACTCTGGCCAGGCTAACTACGAGCAGTACTTC. Translating it yields CASSYSGQANYEQYF. The chain is built from TRBV6-5 and TRBJ2-7; D not certain. This CDR3 region has 15 residues. Trimming pared 0 bases from V and 3 bases from J, leaving 12 bases between. The V gene's germline CDR1 is MNHEY and CDR2 SVGAGI.

The V gene is TRBV11-2, the J gene TRBJ1-6; 7 positions match TRBD1. The CDR3 is made up of 16 amino acids. The germline V gene has CDR1 SGHAT and CDR2 FQNNGV. V gave up 2 bases and J gave up 12 bases; unmatched junction bases: 13. CDR3 residues: CASSLRGQQGPLPLHF. CDR3 in DNA: TGTGCCAGCAGCTTACGGGGGCAACAGGGGCCCTTACCCCTCCACTTT.

This clone has only one observation. This sequence joins TRBV18 and TRBJ2-7, with a possible D match to TRBD1 (5 bases). The CDR3 extends over 12 amino acids. Looked up from germline, CDR1 is KGHSH and CDR2 is LQKENI. The ends were cut back, 2 bases at V and 12 bases at J, with 14 bases in the middle. The CDR3 region is CASSPGAQRGYF. For the CDR3, the DNA is TGTGCCAGCTCACCAGGGGCTCAGAGAGGGTACTTC.

The chain joins TRBV29-1 to TRBJ2-3; D is possibly TRBD2 (5 bases). The CDR3 consists of 22 residues. The V end lost 5 bases, the J end lost 0 bases, and 36 bases lay between the germline ends. Germline loops: CDR1 SQVTM, CDR2 ANQGSEA. CDR3 protein: CSVPPPTTTRSGWLPSTDTQYF. The DNA for the CDR3 is TGCAGCGTTCCACCACCAACAACAACACGAAGCGGTTGGCTCCCTAGCACAGATACGCAGTATTTT.

The rearrangement joins TRBV6-1 to TRBJ1-2; D remains unclear. Trimming stripped 2 bases from V and 4 bases from J, with 17 bases between. Germline V gives CDR1 MNHNS, CDR2 SASEGT. The CDR3 extends over 16 amino acids. The CDR3 loop reads CASSEQPRTVFYGYTF. The CDR3 DNA is TGTGCCAGCAGTGAACAACCGAGGACGGTCTTCTATGGCTACACCTTC.

This chain uses TRBV6-5 with TRBJ2-1; D is possibly TRBD2 (5 bases). This CDR3 region has 12 residues. Germline lookup yields CDR1 MNHEY and CDR2 SVGAGI. V lost 6 bases, J lost 7 bases, and 10 bases lay in between. The CDR3 protein is CASSRGRNEQFF. In DNA, the CDR3 is TGTGCCAGCAGCCGAGGGCGTAATGAGCAGTTCTTC.

This clone appeared a single time. V gene TRBV18 combines with J gene TRBJ1-2; D perhaps matches TRBD1 (5 bases). Per germline, CDR1 KGHSH and CDR2 LQKENI. V dropped 3 bases and J dropped 5 bases, with 13 bases sitting between them. The CDR3 covers 14 residues. The CDR3 bases are TGTGCCAGCTCACCCCCACTACAGGAATATGGCTACACCTTC. This translates into CASSPPLQEYGYTF.

Concerning this clone itself: Other DNA sequences from this sample encode an identical CDR3 as well. The chain recombines TRBV6-1 with TRBJ2-7; D not certain. The CDR3 loop spans 11 amino acids. V shed 6 bases and J shed 4 bases, with 7 bases lying between them. Germline CDR1 and CDR2: MNHNS and SASEGT. CDR3 coding DNA: TGTGCCAGCAGCACCGTGTACGAGCAGTACTTC. Protein sequence: CASSTVYEQYF.

The rearrangement links TRBV6-6 to TRBJ2-3; no firm D call. Germline values: CDR1 MNHNY, CDR2 SVGAGI (reference sequence). The CDR3 totals 13 residues. Trimming left V 2 bases short and J 3 bases short, with 6 bases between. CDR3 protein: CASSYRKTDTQYF. The CDR3 coding sequence is TGTGCCAGCAGTTACCGGAAAACAGATACGCAGTATTTT.

The J gene is TRBJ2-7, the V gene TRBV5-1, with unresolved D. V dropped 0 bases and J dropped 1 base, with 8 bases sitting between them. The germline gives CDR1 SGHRS, CDR2 YFSETQ. This CDR3 has 14 residues. The chain's CDR3 is CASSLVSQSYEQYF. The CDR3 coding sequence is TGCGCCAGCAGCTTGGTCAGTCAGTCCTACGAGCAGTACTTC.

The chain joins TRBV7-9 to TRBJ2-5, with 11 bases identical to TRBD2. This CDR3 contains 15 residues. The trim removed 5 bases at V and 7 bases at J, leaving 9 bases unmatched. In germline, CDR1 is SEHNR, CDR2 FQNEAQ (reference sequence). Here the CDR3 reads CASSPGTSGVGTQYF. DNA for the CDR3: TGTGCCAGCAGCCCGGGGACTAGCGGAGTCGGGACCCAGTACTTC.

J is TRBJ1-5 and V is TRBV6-4; maybe TRBD1 (5 bases). Trimming removed 5 bases from V and 3 bases from J, with 8 bases in between. Germline-derived CDR1 and CDR2 are MRHNA and SNTAGT. This CDR3 region has 13 residues. CDR3 region: CASSPTVNQPQHF. CDR3 bases: TGTGCCAGCAGTCCGACAGTCAATCAGCCCCAGCATTTT.